This is a list of T cell receptor beta chains from one sample in a study of cytomegalovirus exposure and HLA in healthy donors. TCRdb's table, derived via immunoSEQ multiplex PCR, lists solely in-frame clones and lacks some. The data show hundreds of thousands of clones, over 80% seen once. The sequenced sample was PBMCs. Receptors originate from a woman aged 18 to 35 in good health and CMV-seronegative. Each CDR3 is given with its conserved first and last residue. Fields, in order: D gene, V gene, clone size, J gene, CDR3 DNA, CDR3 protein. D genes are given only for firm matches. Clone size is stated in some rows and not others, as once, few, many or a class when expanded.

d_call: NA; v_call: TRBV5-8; clone_size: NA; j_call: TRBJ2-7; cdr3_nt: TGTGCCAGCAGCTTGGGCGTCGGAGACTACGAGCAGTACTTC; cdr3_aa: CASSLGVGDYEQYF
d_call: NA; v_call: TRBV27; clone_size: few; j_call: TRBJ2-7; cdr3_nt: TGTGCCAGCAGTTTAGGAGGGACAGCCCTCGGGCGCGAGCAGTACTTC; cdr3_aa: CASSLGGTALGREQYF
d_call: NA; v_call: TRBV27; clone_size: few; j_call: TRBJ2-7; cdr3_nt: TGTGCGACCCCGTCCGGGCAGTACTTC; cdr3_aa: CATPSGQYF
d_call: TRBD2; v_call: TRBV15; clone_size: few; j_call: TRBJ2-2; cdr3_nt: TGTGCCACCAGCAGAGATCATGAGCGGGGCACCGGGGAGCTGTTTTTT; cdr3_aa: CATSRDHERGTGELFF
d_call: NA; v_call: TRBV27; clone_size: NA; j_call: TRBJ2-2; cdr3_nt: TGTGCCAGCAGTTTAGTCGGGTCCACCGGGGAGCTGTTTTTT; cdr3_aa: CASSLVGSTGELFF
d_call: TRBD1; v_call: TRBV5-1; clone_size: NA; j_call: TRBJ1-1; cdr3_nt: TGCGCCAGCAGCTTGGTTGCAGGGGGAAACACTGAAGCTTTCTTT; cdr3_aa: CASSLVAGGNTEAFF
d_call: TRBD1; v_call: TRBV6-6; clone_size: NA; j_call: TRBJ2-1; cdr3_nt: TGTGCCAGCAGCCCAAGGGGGACAGGGACTATAAATGAGCAGTTCTTC; cdr3_aa: CASSPRGTGTINEQFF
d_call: NA; v_call: TRBV5-1; clone_size: NA; j_call: TRBJ2-1; cdr3_nt: TGCGCCAGCAGCTTGGCGTTAGCTTCCCCTCGGAGTTCGGAGCAGTTCTTC; cdr3_aa: CASSLALASPRSSEQFF
d_call: TRBD2; v_call: TRBV10-3; clone_size: once; j_call: TRBJ2-7; cdr3_nt: TGTGCCATCAGTGATCCGGGAGGGCCTCGCGAGCAGTACTTC; cdr3_aa: CAISDPGGPREQYF
d_call: TRBD1; v_call: TRBV5-1; clone_size: NA; j_call: TRBJ2-2; cdr3_nt: TGCGCCAGCAGCTTTAGGACAGGGGGGAACACCGGGGAGCTGTTTTTT; cdr3_aa: CASSFRTGGNTGELFF
d_call: TRBD1; v_call: TRBV6-1; clone_size: NA; j_call: TRBJ2-7; cdr3_nt: TGTGCCAGCAGTGTAGAGACAGGGGCCGAGCAGTACTTC; cdr3_aa: CASSVETGAEQYF
d_call: NA; v_call: TRBV6-5; clone_size: NA; j_call: TRBJ1-4; cdr3_nt: TGTGCCAGCAGTTACGTACAGGCAACTAATGAAAAACTGTTTTTT; cdr3_aa: CASSYVQATNEKLFF
d_call: NA; v_call: TRBV18; clone_size: NA; j_call: TRBJ1-5; cdr3_nt: TGTGCCAGCTCACCGGAGCGGGTGGGAAATCAGCCCCAGCATTTT; cdr3_aa: CASSPERVGNQPQHF
d_call: TRBD1; v_call: TRBV30; clone_size: NA; j_call: TRBJ1-4; cdr3_nt: TGTGCCTGGAGTGTACAGGGGGCCGGAGAAAAACTGTTTTTT; cdr3_aa: CAWSVQGAGEKLFF
d_call: NA; v_call: TRBV29-1; clone_size: NA; j_call: TRBJ2-7; cdr3_nt: TGCAGCGTTGAAGTTTCCCCCTATGAGCAGTACTTC; cdr3_aa: CSVEVSPYEQYF
d_call: NA; v_call: TRBV11-1; clone_size: NA; j_call: TRBJ2-7; cdr3_nt: TGTGCCAGCAGCCCCGCCGAAGGCGTAGACTACGAGCAGTACTTC; cdr3_aa: CASSPAEGVDYEQYF